This entry lists 30 T cell receptor beta chains sequenced from one sample in a study of cytomegalovirus exposure and HLA in healthy donors. 13 Jbeta primers and 60 Vbeta primers were used for the PCR. Clones were sequenced by immunoSEQ multiplex PCR, and TCRdb holds only the in-frame ones, with some missing. The sample has 130,000 or so clones; over 70% are singletons. The sequencing input was PBMCs. These receptors were collected from a woman aged 40 to 49 in good health and CMV-seropositive.

Written as DNA, the CDR3 is TGTGCCAGCACCGAACTGGGACAGGGTTACGAGCAGTACTTC. Protein sequence: CASTELGQGYEQYF. This chain connects TRBV28 to TRBJ2-5, with 9 bases aligning to TRBD1. The J call may be mistaken, given a closer DNA end match to TRBJ2-7. The CDR3 has 14 amino acids. The germline CDR1 and CDR2 sequences are MDHEN and SYDVKM.

The chain uses TRBV2 and TRBJ2-7; 9 positions match TRBD2. In germline, CDR1 is SNHLY, CDR2 FYNNEI. This CDR3 comprises 16 residues. J gave up 5 bases and V 7 bases, and 15 bases lay outside the gene matches. Here the CDR3 DNA reads TGTGCCAGCACCGACGGAGGGGCTAGCGGGGTCCACGAGCAGTACTTC. Translated, it gives CASTDGGASGVHEQYF.

This chain uses TRBV4-3 with TRBJ2-2; TRBD1 matches at 7 bases. The germline CDR1 and CDR2 sequences are LGHNA and YSLEER. V dropped 0 bases and J dropped 8; count of bases not matched to a gene: 24. This CDR3 spans 21 amino acids. The DNA of the CDR3 is TGCGCCAGCAGCCAAGAGGCTAGTTTCCCCGACAGGGAATGGACTGCGGGGGAGCTGTTTTTT. Its protein product is CASSQEASFPDREWTAGELFF.

The genes are TRBV30 and TRBJ1-6; 10 bases agree with TRBD1. The CDR3 has 16 residues. Germline loops: CDR1 GTSNPN, CDR2 SVGIG (reference sequence). The trim removed 5 bases at V and 7 bases at J, leaving 11 bases unmatched. CDR3 region: CAWAPGTGAGNSPLHF. DNA for the CDR3: TGTGCCTGGGCTCCCGGGACAGGGGCGGGGAATTCACCCCTCCACTTT.

The rearrangement uses TRBV29-1 and TRBJ2-1; 7 nucleotides align to TRBD2. This CDR3 comprises 15 residues. The trim removed 4 bases at V and 3 bases at J, leaving 9 bases unmatched. CDR1 SQVTM and CDR2 ANQGSEA come from the germline V gene. The CDR3 DNA sequence: TGCAGCGTTGTTACCTCGGGGGGACTCTACAATGAGCAGTTCTTC. Its translation is CSVVTSGGLYNEQFF.

The chain has TRBV25-1 and TRBJ1-6; 7 positions agree with TRBD1. Germline V gene data show CDR1 as MGHDK and CDR2 as SYGVNS. The CDR3 runs to 14 residues. The ends lost 7 bases at V and 7 bases at J; junction bases unmatched: 7. DNA for the CDR3: TGTGCCAGCACCCAGACAGGGAAAAATTCACCCCTCCACTTT. Translating it yields CASTQTGKNSPLHF.

This clone was seen a handful of times. This chain links TRBV18 with TRBJ1-5; possible D gene TRBD1, 5 bases. From germline, CDR1 is KGHSH and CDR2 LQKENI. The CDR3 covers 15 residues. V lost 0 bases to trimming and J lost 4 bases, with 10 bases between them. The CDR3 DNA sequence: TGTGCCAGCTCACCACCGTCGGGGGATAATCAGCCCCAGCATTTT. Protein sequence: CASSPPSGDNQPQHF.

In regard to this clone: At one end, the junction sequence differs from germline, possibly due to a read error. This chain connects TRBV11-2 to TRBJ1-1; no definite D call. The CDR3 length is 11 residues. Germline V gene data show CDR1 as SGHAT and CDR2 as FQNNGV. The CDR3 bases are TGTGCCAGCAGCCCTCCTTATGGCATCGTCTTT. Its translation: CASSPPYGIVF.

This clone showed up many times. This CDR3 reads CASSLGLPYNEQFF. The CDR3 DNA follows: TGTGCCAGCAGCTTAGGACTCCCCTACAATGAGCAGTTCTTC. The rearrangement links TRBV7-6 to TRBJ2-1; unclear D gene. Per germline, CDR1 SGHVS and CDR2 FNYEAQ. This CDR3 has 14 residues. Trimming pared 1 base from V and 2 bases from J, leaving 6 bases between.

The J gene is TRBJ2-7, the V gene TRBV2; D is possibly TRBD1 (6 bases). Trimming stripped 2 bases from V and 2 bases from J, with 10 bases between. CDR1 SNHLY and CDR2 FYNNEI come from the germline V gene. CDR3 length equals 14 residues. The CDR3 here is CASSEQDSAYEQYF. CDR3 bases: TGTGCCAGCAGTGAACAGGACAGCGCCTACGAGCAGTACTTC. The whole variable domain, remainder taken from reference TRBV2 and TRBJ2-7, is EPEVTQTPSHQVTQMGQEVILRCVPISNHLYFYWYRQILGQKVEFLVSFYNNEISEKSEIFDDQFSVERPDGSNFTLKIRSTKLEDSAMYFCASSEQDSAYEQYFGPGTRLTVT.

The chain recombines TRBV19 with TRBJ2-7; D is possibly TRBD1 (6 bases). The V gene lost 3 bases and the J gene lost 3 bases, with 21 bases spanning the gap. Germline values: CDR1 LNHDA, CDR2 SQIVND (reference sequence). The CDR3 runs to 17 residues. The CDR3 bases are TGTGCCAGTAGTATTACGACCGCTTCGGGACAATACTACGAGCAGTACTTC. Translation gives CASSITTASGQYYEQYF.

This clone was counted a few times. The gene calls are TRBV2 and TRBJ2-1; TRBD2 aligns across 9 bases. The junction had 5 bases not matched to a gene; V was cut back by 4 bases and J by 7 bases. The CDR3 loop spans 14 amino acids. From germline, CDR1 is SNHLY and CDR2 FYNNEI. CDR3 amino acids: CASSVGTSLNEQFF. In nucleotides, the CDR3 is TGTGCCAGCAGTGTTGGGACTAGCCTAAATGAGCAGTTCTTC.

The V gene is TRBV28, the J gene TRBJ1-1; D is unresolved. Germline values: CDR1 MDHEN, CDR2 SYDVKM. This CDR3 is 16 amino acids long. V dropped 5 bases and J dropped 3 bases, with 19 bases sitting between them. The CDR3 DNA reads TGTGCCAGCAGTACTAGCTTTTCAGCTGGGGACACTGAAGCTTTCTTT. Translated, it gives CASSTSFSAGDTEAFF.

CDR3 residues: CASSQKRRKTNTGELFF. CDR3 coding DNA: TGTGCCAGCAGCCAAAAACGCAGAAAGACGAACACCGGGGAGCTGTTTTTT. The genes are TRBV7-3 and TRBJ2-2; D is uncertain. Trimming left V 5 bases short and J 0 bases short, with 16 bases between. Germline lookup yields CDR1 SGHTA and CDR2 FQGTGA. CDR3 size: 17 residues.

This chain connects TRBV6-1 to TRBJ1-2, with 8 bases that match TRBD1. V lost 6 bases and J lost 1; bases outside the gene matches: 4. Germline CDR1 MNHNS, CDR2 SASEGT. CDR3 length: 14 amino acids. The CDR3 loop is CASRTDRGNYGYTF. In DNA, the CDR3 is TGTGCCAGCAGGACCGACAGGGGTAACTATGGCTACACCTTC.

J is TRBJ1-5 and V is TRBV7-2; no firm D call. This CDR3 region has 13 residues. Germline V gene lookup returns CDR1 SGHTA and CDR2 FQGNSA. The V and J ends lost 2 bases and 4 bases respectively, with 6 bases between them. CDR3 DNA sequence: TGTGCCAGCAGCTTATCAGTTAATCAGCCCCAGCATTTT. This encodes CASSLSVNQPQHF.

The chain uses TRBV7-3 and TRBJ2-1; 9 nucleotides match TRBD1. The CDR3 is made up of 18 amino acids. Germline assignment: CDR1 SGHTA and CDR2 FQGTGA. V lost 5 bases to trimming and J lost 5 bases; unmatched junction nucleotides: 16. The DNA of the CDR3 is TGTGCCAGCAGCGCCGGGACAGGGCAGGGTTCGGTAAACAATGAGCAGTTCTTC. Residues: CASSAGTGQGSVNNEQFF.

The chain uses TRBV2 and TRBJ2-7, with 12 bases fitting TRBD2. The germline V gene encodes CDR1 SNHLY and CDR2 FYNNEI. The CDR3 has 15 amino acids. The V gene end was trimmed by 6 bases and the J gene end by 0 bases; junction bases not matched to a gene: 3. The DNA of the CDR3 is TGTGCCAGCAGGTGGACTAGCGGGACCTCCTACGAGCAGTACTTC. Encoded protein: CASRWTSGTSYEQYF.

The rearrangement links TRBV6-5 to TRBJ2-7; weak D call: TRBD1 (5 bases). The CDR3 sequence is 14 residues long. Trimming took 5 bases from V and 1 from J, leaving 12 bases between them. The germline V gene has CDR1 MNHEY and CDR2 SVGAGI. The CDR3 coding sequence is TGTGCCAGCAGTAAATTCGACAGATCCTACGAGCAGTACTTC. Its protein product is CASSKFDRSYEQYF.

In regard to this clone: A junction boundary mismatches the germline segment, possibly from a read error. The rearrangement joins TRBV28 to TRBJ1-1; D gene unclear. Germline V gives CDR1 MDHEN, CDR2 SYDVKM. The CDR3 runs 11 residues. CDR3 sequence (DNA): TGTGCCAGCAGTTCGAACAGTGAAGCTTTCTTT. It specifies CASSSNSEAFF.

The J gene is TRBJ1-1, the V gene TRBV5-1; 7 nucleotides match TRBD1. Germline CDR1 SGHRS, CDR2 YFSETQ. The V gene end was trimmed by 4 bases and the J gene end by 1 base; junction bases not matched to a gene: 7. This CDR3 has 15 residues. The CDR3 nucleotides read TGCGCCAGCAGCCCCATGACAGGGTGGAACACTGAAGCTTTCTTT. Encoded protein: CASSPMTGWNTEAFF. Complete variable domain (other parts from reference TRBV5-1 and TRBJ1-1): KAGVTQTPRYLIKTRGQQVTLSCSPISGHRSVSWYQQTPGQGLQFLFEYFSETQRNKGNFPGRFSGRQFSNSRSEMNVSTLELGDSALYLCASSPMTGWNTEAFFGQGTRLTVV.

The CDR3 coding sequence is TGTGCCAGCAGCGGGACAGGGGCTGAAGCTTTCTTT. This gives the protein CASSGTGAEAFF. V and J are TRBV5-4 and TRBJ1-1; TRBD1 aligns across 10 bases. V lost 4 bases to trimming and J lost 6 bases; unmatched junction nucleotides: 0. The CDR3 covers 12 residues. CDR1 SGHNT and CDR2 YYREEE come from the germline V gene (reference sequence). The full variable domain, completed using reference TRBV5-4 and TRBJ1-1, is ETGVTQSPTHLIKTRGQQVTLRCSSQSGHNTVSWYQQALGQGPQFIFQYYREEENGRGNFPPRFSGLQFPNYSSELNVNALELDDSALYLCASSGTGAEAFFGQGTRLTVV.

The chain couples TRBV30 to TRBJ1-6, with D tentatively TRBD1 (5 bases). Germline V gene lookup returns CDR1 GTSNPN and CDR2 SVGIG (reference sequence). Deletions cut 0 bases from V and 9 bases from J, with 21 bases between. The length of the CDR3 is 17 residues. The CDR3 coding sequence is TGTGCCTGGAGTGTACAAGATTGGAGGGGAGGAGGTTCACCCCTCCACTTT. It encodes CAWSVQDWRGGGSPLHF.

The V and J genes are TRBV29-1 and TRBJ1-2; maybe TRBD1 (5 bases). This CDR3 is 14 amino acids long. Germline loops: CDR1 SQVTM, CDR2 ANQGSEA. V lost 3 bases to trimming and J lost 4 bases, with 15 bases between them. CDR3 sequence reads: CSVDDGSGPYGYTF. The CDR3 nucleotides are TGCAGCGTTGATGATGGATCAGGGCCCTATGGCTACACCTTC. Looking up the rest from reference TRBV29-1 and TRBJ1-2 gives the full variable domain: SAVISQKPSRDICQRGTSLTIQCQVDSQVTMMFWYRQQPGQSLTLIATANQGSEATYESGFVIDKFPISRPNLTFSTLTVSNMSPEDSSIYLCSVDDGSGPYGYTFGSGTRLTVV.

The chain carries TRBV11-2 and TRBJ2-1; 9 bases line up with TRBD2. CDR1 is SGHAT and CDR2 is FQNNGV in the germline V gene. This CDR3 region has 15 residues. V gave up 5 bases and J gave up 9 bases; unmatched junction bases: 11. CDR3 amino acids: CASSLVLRGGREQFF. As DNA, the CDR3 is TGTGCCAGCAGCCTAGTCCTGCGGGGGGGCCGTGAGCAGTTCTTC.

J is TRBJ2-1 and V is TRBV7-2; TRBD2 aligns across 7 bases. The CDR3 is 15 residues long. Germline CDR1 is SGHTA and CDR2 is FQGNSA. The ends lost 4 bases at V and 3 bases at J; junction bases unmatched: 6. The CDR3 protein is CASSSGTTYYNEQFF. Written as DNA, the CDR3 is TGTGCCAGCAGCTCCGGGACTACATACTACAATGAGCAGTTCTTC.

The chain employs TRBV7-2 and TRBJ2-2; 9 bases fit TRBD2. The CDR3 covers 15 residues. After removal of 6 bases from V and 7 bases from J, the junction contained 9 bases not matched to a gene. Germline V lookup: CDR1 SGHTA, CDR2 FQGNSA. The CDR3 sequence is CASRSSGGSFGELFF. CDR3 in DNA: TGTGCCAGCAGATCCAGCGGGGGGTCGTTCGGGGAGCTGTTTTTT.

The chain employs TRBV5-4 and TRBJ2-2; D perhaps matches TRBD1 (6 bases). The CDR3 extends over 15 amino acids. V was clipped by 4 bases and J by 5 bases, with 15 bases between them. Germline-derived CDR1 and CDR2 are SGHNT and YYREEE (reference sequence). In DNA form, the CDR3 reads TGTGCCAGCAGCCCCGTCAGGGGTGGGACCGGGGAGCTGTTTTTT. Its translation: CASSPVRGGTGELFF.

The DNA for the CDR3 is TGTGCCTGGAGTCGGGGATCCTACGAGCAGTACTTC. Translating it yields CAWSRGSYEQYF. This sequence joins TRBV30 and TRBJ2-5, with D possibly TRBD2 on 5 matching bases. Gene TRBJ2-7 matches the end of the DNA better, so the J call may be wrong. This CDR3 contains 12 residues. Germline V CDR1 and CDR2: GTSNPN, SVGIG (reference sequence).

This clone was recorded a few times. CDR3 coding DNA: TGTGCCAGCAGCTTTGGCCTGGAGGCAGAGACCCAGTACTTC. Protein: CASSFGLEAETQYF. V is TRBV7-3 and J is TRBJ2-5, with D perhaps TRBD2 (5 bases). V shed 3 bases and J shed 4 bases, with 12 bases lying between them. There are 14 residues in the CDR3. Germline CDR1 and CDR2: SGHTA and FQGTGA.